This T cell receptor (beta chain) was identified during a study of shared clonotypes between healthy human individuals. Study-level information: Participating donors consisted of two women and a few men aged 18 to 49. Study-level findings and limits: An anticipated effect of sequencing depth on clonotype sharing among donors was recognized. Naive subsets typically showed greater estimated richness than memory subsets.

Remarks on this clone: What it binds is not known.

Original analysis: Filtering was not the same, since immunoSEQ gave junction-only sequences without quality scores. Only in-frame clones appear in the TCRdb table, and some are missing; sequencing was by immunoSEQ multiplex PCR. V and J calls plus clone size are reproduced from that table; the DNA served to infer D and trimming. The sample contains hundreds of thousands of clones, roughly 96% of which appear only once. V was clipped by 6 bases and J by 0 bases, with 5 bases between them. The CDR3 contains 12 residues. In germline, CDR1 is MDHEN, CDR2 SYDVKM. V and J are TRBV28 and TRBJ1-1; no firm D call. This sequence was found in a man aged 25 to 45 in good health. The sample comprised memory CD8+ T cells sorted from blood. Sample subset: CD45RO+ cells pooled with CCR7-negative TemRA cells. DNA of the CDR3: TGTGCCAGCAGGGAAATGAACACTGAAGCTTTCTTT. Its translation: CASREMNTEAFF.